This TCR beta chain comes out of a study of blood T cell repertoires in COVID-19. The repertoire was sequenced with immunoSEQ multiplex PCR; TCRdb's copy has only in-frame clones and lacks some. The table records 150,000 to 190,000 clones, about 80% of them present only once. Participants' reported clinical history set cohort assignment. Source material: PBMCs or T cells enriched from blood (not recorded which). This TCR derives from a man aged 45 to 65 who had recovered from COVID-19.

Here the CDR3 reads CASSHPDREAFF. CDR3 DNA sequence: TGTGCCAGCAGCCACCCCGACAGGGAGGCTTTCTTT. This chain connects TRBV3-1 (or the pseudogene TRBV3-2) to TRBJ1-1; 7 bases fit TRBD1. Germline V gives CDR1 LGHDT, CDR2 YNNKEL (reference sequence). J lost 11 bases, V lost 3 bases, and 6 bases had no gene match. This CDR3 spans 12 amino acids.